This TCR beta chain was profiled in a study of OX40 agonist ivuxolimab in advanced cancers. Germline V lookup: CDR1 MNHEY, CDR2 SVGAGI. There are 13 residues in the CDR3. Trimming took 7 bases from V and 4 from J; bases not matched to a gene: 1. TCRdb's table, derived via immunoSEQ multiplex PCR, lists solely in-frame clones and lacks some. The table has around 150,000 clones, less than 95% seen once. This sequence originates from an adult with an advanced solid tumor such as melanoma, head and neck, liver or kidney cancer. The material was CD4+ or CD8+ T cells sorted from blood, obtained in a trial of the OX40 agonist ivuxolimab. V and J are TRBV6-5 and TRBJ2-1; the match to TRBD2 covers 10 bases. CDR3 sequence: CASKAGGYNEQFF. Written as DNA, the CDR3 is TGTGCCAGCAAAGCGGGAGGGTACAATGAGCAGTTCTTC.